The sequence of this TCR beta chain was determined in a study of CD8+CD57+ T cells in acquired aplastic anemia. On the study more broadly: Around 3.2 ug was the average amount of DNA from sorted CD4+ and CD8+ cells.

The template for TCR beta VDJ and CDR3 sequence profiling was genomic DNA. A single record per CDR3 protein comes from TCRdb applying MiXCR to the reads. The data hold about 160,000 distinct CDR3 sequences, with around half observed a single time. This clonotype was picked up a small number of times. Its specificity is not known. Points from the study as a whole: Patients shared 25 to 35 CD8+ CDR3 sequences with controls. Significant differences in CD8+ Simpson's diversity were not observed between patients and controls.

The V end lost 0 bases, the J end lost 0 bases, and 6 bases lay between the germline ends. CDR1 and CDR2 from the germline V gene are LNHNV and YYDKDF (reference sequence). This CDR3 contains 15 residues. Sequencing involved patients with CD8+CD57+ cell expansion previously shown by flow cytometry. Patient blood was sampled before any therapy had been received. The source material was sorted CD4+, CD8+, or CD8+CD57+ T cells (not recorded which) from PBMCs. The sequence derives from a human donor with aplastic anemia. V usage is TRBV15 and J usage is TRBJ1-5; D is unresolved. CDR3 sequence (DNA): TGTGCCACCAGCAGAGACAGAAATAGCAATCAGCCCCAGCATTTT. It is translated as CATSRDRNSNQPQHF.